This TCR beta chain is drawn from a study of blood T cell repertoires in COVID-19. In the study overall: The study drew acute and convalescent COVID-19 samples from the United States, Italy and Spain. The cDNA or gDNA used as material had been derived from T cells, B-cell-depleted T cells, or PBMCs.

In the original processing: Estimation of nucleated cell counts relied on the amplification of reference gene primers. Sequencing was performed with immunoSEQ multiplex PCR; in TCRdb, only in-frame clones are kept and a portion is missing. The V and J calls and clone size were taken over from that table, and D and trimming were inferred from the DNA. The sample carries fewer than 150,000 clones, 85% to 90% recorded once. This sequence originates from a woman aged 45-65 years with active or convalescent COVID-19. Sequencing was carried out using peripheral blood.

The CDR3 is CASSQEATREDYEQYF. Written as DNA, the CDR3 is TGTGCCAGCAGCCAAGAAGCGACCCGCGAAGACTACGAGCAGTACTTC. The chain is built from TRBV4-2 and TRBJ2-7; D gene ambiguous. Germline CDR1 and CDR2: LGHNA and YNFKEQ. CDR3 length: 16 residues. Trimming cost V 0 bases and J 3 bases, with 15 bases left between them.